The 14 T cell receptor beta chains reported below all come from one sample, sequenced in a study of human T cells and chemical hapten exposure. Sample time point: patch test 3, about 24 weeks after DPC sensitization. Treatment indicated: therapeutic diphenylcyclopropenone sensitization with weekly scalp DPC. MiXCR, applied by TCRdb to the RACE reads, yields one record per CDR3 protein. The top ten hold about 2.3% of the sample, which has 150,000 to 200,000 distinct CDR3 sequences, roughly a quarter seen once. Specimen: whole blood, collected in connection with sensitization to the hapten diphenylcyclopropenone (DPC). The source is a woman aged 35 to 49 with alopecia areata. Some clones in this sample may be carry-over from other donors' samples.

The CDR3 DNA reads TGTGCCAGCAGTTATAGCGGGAGTCTCCCAGATACGCAGTATTTT. Translating it yields CASSYSGSLPDTQYF. This chain uses TRBV28 with TRBJ2-3; 9 bases match TRBD2. The ends lost 4 bases at V and 4 bases at J; junction bases unmatched: 6. The length of the CDR3 is 15 residues. Germline-derived CDR1 and CDR2 are MDHEN and SYDVKM.

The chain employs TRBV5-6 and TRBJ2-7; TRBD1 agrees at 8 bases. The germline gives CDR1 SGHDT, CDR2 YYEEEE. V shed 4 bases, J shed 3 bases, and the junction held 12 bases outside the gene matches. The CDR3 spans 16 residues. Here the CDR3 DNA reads TGTGCCAGCAGCCCAGGACAGGGCCTGCGGGACTACGAGCAGTACTTC. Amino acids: CASSPGQGLRDYEQYF.

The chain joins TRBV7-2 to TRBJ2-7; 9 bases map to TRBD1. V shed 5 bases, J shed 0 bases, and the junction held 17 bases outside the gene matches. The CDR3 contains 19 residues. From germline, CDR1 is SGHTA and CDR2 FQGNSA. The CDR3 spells CASSPGTGFPVSGSYEQYF. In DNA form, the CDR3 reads TGTGCCAGCAGCCCCGGGACAGGGTTTCCCGTCTCCGGCTCCTACGAGCAGTACTTC.

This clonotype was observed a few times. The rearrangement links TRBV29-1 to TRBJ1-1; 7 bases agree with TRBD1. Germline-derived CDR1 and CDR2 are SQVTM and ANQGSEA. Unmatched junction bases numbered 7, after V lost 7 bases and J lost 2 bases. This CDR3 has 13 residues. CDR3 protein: CSAHRDRNTEAFF. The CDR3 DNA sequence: TGCAGCGCCCACCGGGACAGAAACACTGAAGCTTTCTTT.

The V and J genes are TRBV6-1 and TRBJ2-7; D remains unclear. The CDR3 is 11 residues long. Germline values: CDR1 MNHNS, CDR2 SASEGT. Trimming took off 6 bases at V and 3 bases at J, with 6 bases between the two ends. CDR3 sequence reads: CASSRLYEQYF. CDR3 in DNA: TGTGCCAGCAGCCGTCTCTACGAGCAGTACTTC.

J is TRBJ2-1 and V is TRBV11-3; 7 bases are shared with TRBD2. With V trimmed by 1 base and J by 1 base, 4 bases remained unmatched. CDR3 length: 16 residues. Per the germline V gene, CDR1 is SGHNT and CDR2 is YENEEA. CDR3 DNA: TGTGCCAGCAGCTTAGGTGCGGGAGTGTCCTACAATGAGCAGTTCTTC. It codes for CASSLGAGVSYNEQFF.

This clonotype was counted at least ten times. The CDR3 loop is CASSFEGQGSEQYF. CDR3 sequence (DNA): TGTGCCAGCAGCTTCGAGGGACAGGGGTCCGAGCAGTACTTC. The chain employs TRBV5-5 and TRBJ2-7; 10 nucleotides align to TRBD1. CDR1 and CDR2 from the germline V gene are SGHKS and YYEKEE (reference sequence). The CDR3 spans 14 residues. J gave up 6 bases and V 2 bases, and 5 bases lay outside the gene matches.

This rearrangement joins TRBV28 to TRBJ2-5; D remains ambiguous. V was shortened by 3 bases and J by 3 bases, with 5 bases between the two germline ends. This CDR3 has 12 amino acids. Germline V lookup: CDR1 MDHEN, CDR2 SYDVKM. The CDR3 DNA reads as TGTGCCAGCAGTTTCCAGAAAGAGACCCAGTACTTC. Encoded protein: CASSFQKETQYF.

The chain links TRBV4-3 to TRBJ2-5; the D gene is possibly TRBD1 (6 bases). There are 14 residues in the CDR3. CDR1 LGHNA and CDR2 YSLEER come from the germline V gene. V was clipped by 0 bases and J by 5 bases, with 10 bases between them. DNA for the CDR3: TGCGCCAGCAGCCAAGAGAACAGGGTGGAGACCCAGTACTTC. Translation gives CASSQENRVETQYF.

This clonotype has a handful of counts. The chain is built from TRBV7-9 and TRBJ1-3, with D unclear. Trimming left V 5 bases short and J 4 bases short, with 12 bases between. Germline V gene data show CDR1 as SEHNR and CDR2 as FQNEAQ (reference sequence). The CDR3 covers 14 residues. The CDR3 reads CASSAGSAGNTIYF. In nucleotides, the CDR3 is TGTGCCAGCAGCGCAGGTAGCGCGGGAAACACCATATATTTT. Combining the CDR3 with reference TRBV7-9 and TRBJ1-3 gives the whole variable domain DTGVSQNPRHKITKRGQNVTFRCDPISEHNRLYWYRQTLGQGPEFLTYFQNEAQLEKSRLLSDRFSAERPKGSFSTLEIQRTEQGDSAMYLCASSAGSAGNTIYFGEGSWLTVV.

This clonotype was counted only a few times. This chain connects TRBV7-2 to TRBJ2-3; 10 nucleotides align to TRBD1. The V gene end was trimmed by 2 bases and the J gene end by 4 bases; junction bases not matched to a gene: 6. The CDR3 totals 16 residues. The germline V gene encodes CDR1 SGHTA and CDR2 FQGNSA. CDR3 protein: CASSLSGTGVPDTQYF. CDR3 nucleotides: TGTGCCAGCAGCTTATCCGGGACAGGGGTACCAGATACGCAGTATTTT.

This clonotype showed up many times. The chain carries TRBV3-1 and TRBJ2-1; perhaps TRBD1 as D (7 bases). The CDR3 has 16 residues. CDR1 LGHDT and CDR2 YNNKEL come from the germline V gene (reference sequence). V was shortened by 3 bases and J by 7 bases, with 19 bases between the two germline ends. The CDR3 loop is CASSQGGQLTLNEQFF. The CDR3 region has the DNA TGTGCCAGCAGCCAGGGGGGACAGCTCACCCTTAATGAGCAGTTCTTC.

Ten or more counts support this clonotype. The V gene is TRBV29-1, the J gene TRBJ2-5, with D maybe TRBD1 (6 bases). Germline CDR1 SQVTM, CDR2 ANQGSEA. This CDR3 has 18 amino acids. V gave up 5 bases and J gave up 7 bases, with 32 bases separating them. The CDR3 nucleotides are TGCAGCGTTTTATCCCCCCCGGGTCAGGGGCCCTCAAGCCGGACCCAGTACTTC. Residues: CSVLSPPGQGPSSRTQYF.

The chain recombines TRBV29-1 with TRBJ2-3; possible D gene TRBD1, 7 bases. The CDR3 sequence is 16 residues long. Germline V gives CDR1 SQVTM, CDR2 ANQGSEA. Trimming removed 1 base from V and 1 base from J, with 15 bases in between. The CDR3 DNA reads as TGCAGCGTTGAAGGGACAGGCGGGGTTGGCACAGATACGCAGTATTTT. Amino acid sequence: CSVEGTGGVGTDTQYF.